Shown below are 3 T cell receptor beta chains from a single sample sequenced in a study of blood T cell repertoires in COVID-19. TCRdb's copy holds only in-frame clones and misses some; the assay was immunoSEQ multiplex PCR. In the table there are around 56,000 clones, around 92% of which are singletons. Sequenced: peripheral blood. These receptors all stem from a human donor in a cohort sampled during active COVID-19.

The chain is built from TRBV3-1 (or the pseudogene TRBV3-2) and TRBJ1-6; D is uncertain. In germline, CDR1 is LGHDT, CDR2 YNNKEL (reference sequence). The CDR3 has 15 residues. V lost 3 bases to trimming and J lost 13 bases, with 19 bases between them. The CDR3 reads CASSQRSQFREPLHF. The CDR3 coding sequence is TGTGCCAGCAGCCAGAGGAGTCAGTTTAGAGAGCCCCTCCACTTT.

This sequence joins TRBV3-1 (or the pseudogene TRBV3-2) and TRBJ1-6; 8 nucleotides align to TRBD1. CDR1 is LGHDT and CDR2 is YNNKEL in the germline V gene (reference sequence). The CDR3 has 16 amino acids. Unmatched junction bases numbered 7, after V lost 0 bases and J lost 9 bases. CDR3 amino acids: CASSQEAGRGRSPLHF. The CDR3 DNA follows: TGTGCCAGCAGCCAAGAAGCGGGCAGGGGGCGTTCACCCCTCCACTTT.

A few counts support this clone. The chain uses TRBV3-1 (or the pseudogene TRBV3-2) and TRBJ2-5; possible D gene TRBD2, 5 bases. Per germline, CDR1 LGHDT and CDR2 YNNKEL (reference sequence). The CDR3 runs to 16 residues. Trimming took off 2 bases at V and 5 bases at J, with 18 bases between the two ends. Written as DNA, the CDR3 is TGTGCCAGCAGCCAATATCTTGGTAACGGGGTGGAGACCCAGTACTTC. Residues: CASSQYLGNGVETQYF.